This TCR beta chain was profiled in a study of control samples from healthy donors and cancer patients. Unmatched junction bases numbered 5, after V lost 4 bases and J lost 2 bases. The germline V gene has CDR1 SGHKS and CDR2 YYEKEE (reference sequence). This CDR3 has 16 residues. The assay was immunoSEQ multiplex PCR, and TCRdb's table has in-frame clones only and misses some. The sample yields under 200,000 clones, about 94% seen once. V usage is TRBV5-5 and J usage is TRBJ2-7; 14 bases match TRBD2. Material for sequencing was blood. This TCR derives from a woman in her thirties or forties in good health. The CDR3 spells CASSGGLAGVPYEQYF. Written as DNA, the CDR3 is TGTGCCAGCAGCGGGGGACTAGCGGGAGTCCCCTACGAGCAGTACTTC.